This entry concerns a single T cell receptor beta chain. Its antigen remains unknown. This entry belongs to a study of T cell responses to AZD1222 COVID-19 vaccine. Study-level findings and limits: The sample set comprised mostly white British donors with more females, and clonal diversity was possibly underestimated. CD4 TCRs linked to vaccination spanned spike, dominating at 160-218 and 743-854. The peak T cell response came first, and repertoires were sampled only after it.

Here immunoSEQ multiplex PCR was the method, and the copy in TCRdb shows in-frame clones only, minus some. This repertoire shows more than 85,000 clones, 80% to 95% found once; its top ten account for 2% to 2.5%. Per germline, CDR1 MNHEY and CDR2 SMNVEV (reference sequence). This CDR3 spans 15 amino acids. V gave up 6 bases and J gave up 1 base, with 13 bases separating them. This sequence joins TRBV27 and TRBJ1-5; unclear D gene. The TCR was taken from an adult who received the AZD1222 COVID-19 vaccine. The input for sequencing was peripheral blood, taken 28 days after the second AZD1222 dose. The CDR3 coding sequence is TGTGCCAGCAGCTCCACGACCTACAGCAATCAGCCCCAGCATTTT. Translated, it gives CASSSTTYSNQPQHF.